This T cell receptor beta chain was identified during a study of blood T cell repertoires in COVID-19. For the study at large: Sources were T cells, B-cell-depleted T cells, or PBMCs; the material itself was cDNA or gDNA.

Data came from immunoSEQ multiplex PCR; TCRdb stores just in-frame clones and leaves some out. The data contain fewer than 350,000 clones, approximately 87% of them singletons. The CDR3 extends over 15 amino acids. Germline V gene lookup returns CDR1 MGHRA and CDR2 YSYEKL. V lost 5 bases to trimming and J lost 1 base, with 14 bases between them. The sample taken for sequencing was peripheral blood. The V gene is TRBV4-1, the J gene TRBJ1-2; D might be TRBD1 (5 bases). This TCR came from a woman in her twenties or thirties with COVID-19, enrolled during active disease. CDR3 sequence reads: CASSFTQDGNYGYTF. For the CDR3, the DNA is TGCGCCAGCAGCTTTACACAGGACGGTAACTATGGCTACACCTTC.